Presented here are 23 T cell receptor beta chains from one specimen sequenced in a study of blood T cell repertoires in COVID-19. Only in-frame clones appear in the TCRdb table, and some are missing; sequencing was by immunoSEQ multiplex PCR. This sample has under 200,000 clones, with around 89% found just once. What was sequenced was peripheral blood. The receptors originated from a man aged 50 or older who had recovered from COVID-19.

This clone was recorded a few times. V usage is TRBV19 and J usage is TRBJ2-7; the match to TRBD2 covers 13 bases. Germline assignment: CDR1 LNHDA and CDR2 SQIVND (reference sequence). The ends lost 5 bases at V and 5 bases at J; junction bases unmatched: 6. The length of the CDR3 is 15 residues. CDR3 DNA: TGTGCCAGTAGTCTCTGGACTAGCGGGGGCCACGAGCAGTACTTC. It codes for CASSLWTSGGHEQYF.

The V gene is TRBV5-1, the J gene TRBJ1-1; D is perhaps TRBD1 (6 bases). Trimming removed 0 bases at V and 10 bases at J, with 16 bases between. The CDR3 is 14 amino acids. CDR1 SGHRS and CDR2 YFSETQ come from the germline V gene. The CDR3 region is CASSLVVRGGGAFF. CDR3 coding DNA: TGCGCCAGCAGCTTGGTCGTCAGGGGAGGGGGAGCTTTCTTT.

This chain links TRBV5-6 with TRBJ1-5, with 7 bases that match TRBD1. CDR1 and CDR2 (germline): SGHDT, YYEEEE. CDR3 length equals 19 residues. V lost 0 bases and J lost 4; bases outside the gene matches: 16. The CDR3 bases are TGTGCCAGCAGCTTGGCCACCGACAGGGCCCAAGGGTCGAATCAGCCCCAGCATTTT. This gives the protein CASSLATDRAQGSNQPQHF.

Only one count was recorded for this clone. This chain uses TRBV19 with TRBJ1-2; 7 bases line up with TRBD1. Germline V gene sequence: CDR1 LNHDA, CDR2 SQIVND (reference sequence). The CDR3 is made up of 17 amino acids. V was pared by 3 bases and J by 1 base, with 11 bases of the junction left unmatched. CDR3 protein: CASSMRVTGPFNYGYTF. The CDR3 region has the DNA TGTGCCAGTAGTATGAGGGTGACAGGGCCCTTTAACTATGGCTACACCTTC. Full variable domain (remainder filled in from reference TRBV19 and TRBJ1-2): DGGITQSPKYLFRKEGQNVTLSCEQNLNHDAMYWYRQDPGQGLRLIYYSQIVNDFQKGDIAEGYSVSREKKESFPLTVTSAQKNPTAFYLCASSMRVTGPFNYGYTFGSGTRLTVV.

This clone was seen a few times. The J gene is TRBJ1-2, the V gene TRBV10-2; tentatively, D is TRBD1 (5 bases). V was trimmed by 2 bases and J by 4 bases, leaving 11 bases between them. Germline CDR1 and CDR2: WSHSY and SAAADI. The CDR3 covers 14 residues. The CDR3 region has the DNA TGCGCCAGCAGTGAGGGGGGGTCAGGCTATGGCTACACCTTC. It is translated as CASSEGGSGYGYTF.

The CDR3 DNA sequence: TGTGCCAGCAGCTGGACAGGAAGATCTGCAACTAATGAAAAACTGTTTTTT. This gives the protein CASSWTGRSATNEKLFF. The rearrangement uses TRBV5-4 and TRBJ1-4; 7 nucleotides align to TRBD1. The V and J ends lost 3 bases and 0 bases, in that order; junction bases with no gene match: 8. The CDR3 runs 17 residues. Per the germline V gene, CDR1 is SGHNT and CDR2 is YYREEE (reference sequence).

This clone was counted once. The rearrangement joins TRBV5-1 to TRBJ2-3, with D uncertain. The CDR3 length is 14 residues. The V gene's germline CDR1 is SGHRS and CDR2 YFSETQ. The V end was cut by 0 bases, the J end by 6 bases, with 11 bases between. CDR3 in amino acids: CASSLGSLRDTQYF. The DNA for the CDR3 is TGCGCCAGCAGCTTGGGGTCCTTACGGGATACGCAGTATTTT. Full variable domain (missing parts from reference TRBV5-1 and TRBJ2-3): KAGVTQTPRYLIKTRGQQVTLSCSPISGHRSVSWYQQTPGQGLQFLFEYFSETQRNKGNFPGRFSGRQFSNSRSEMNVSTLELGDSALYLCASSLGSLRDTQYFGPGTRLTVL.

CDR3 loop: CASSRTGGEIETQYF. The CDR3 DNA reads as TGTGCCAGCAGCCGGACAGGGGGCGAGATAGAGACCCAGTACTTC. The chain has TRBV3-1 (or the pseudogene TRBV3-2) and TRBJ2-5; 11 bases match TRBD1. Germline V gene lookup returns CDR1 LGHDT and CDR2 YNNKEL (reference sequence). The CDR3 length is 15 residues. V lost 4 bases to trimming and J lost 4 bases; unmatched junction nucleotides: 5.

V usage is TRBV27 and J usage is TRBJ1-5; 10 bases align to TRBD1. The ends lost 6 bases at V and 2 bases at J; junction bases unmatched: 4. From germline, CDR1 is MNHEY and CDR2 SMNVEV (reference sequence). The CDR3 runs to 15 residues. In DNA form, the CDR3 reads TGTGCCAGCAGGACAGGGGGCGCGGGCAATCAGCCCCAGCATTTT. This codes for CASRTGGAGNQPQHF.

On this clone itself: The junction differs from germline at one of its ends, possibly a read error. The CDR3 nucleotides are TGCGCCAGCAGCTTGGATCATCGGGACAGGGGGCACTTC. Protein product: CASSLDHRDRGHF. The chain uses TRBV5-1 and TRBJ2-7; TRBD1 matches 12 bases. The CDR3 runs to 13 residues. The V gene's germline CDR1 is SGHRS and CDR2 YFSETQ.

The V call is TRBV16, the J call TRBJ2-2, with D unresolved. Trimming removed 0 bases at V and 7 bases at J, with 3 bases between. The CDR3 is 12 amino acids. The V gene's germline CDR1 is KGHSY and CDR2 FQNENV. This CDR3 reads CASSQSLGELFF. The CDR3 nucleotides are TGTGCCAGCAGCCAATCTCTCGGGGAGCTGTTTTTT.

The chain recombines TRBV28 with TRBJ1-4; a possible D gene is TRBD1 (6 bases). Per germline, CDR1 MDHEN and CDR2 SYDVKM. The V end lost 6 bases, the J end lost 3 bases, and 14 bases lay between the germline ends. The CDR3 contains 15 residues. CDR3 protein: CASRPRTDSNEKLFF. The CDR3 DNA is TGTGCCAGCAGACCAAGGACAGATTCTAATGAAAAACTGTTTTTT.

The DNA for the CDR3 is TGTGCCAGCAGCGACGCGGGAAACTCTGGAAACACCATATATTTT. Translating gives CASSDAGNSGNTIYF. This chain uses TRBV6-2 or TRBV6-3 with TRBJ1-3, with unresolved D. Germline V gene data show CDR1 as MNHEY and CDR2 as SVGEGT. The length of the CDR3 is 15 residues. Trimming left V 6 bases short and J 0 bases short, with 12 bases between.

The CDR3 sequence: CASSKLAGPDTQYF. DNA of the CDR3: TGTGCCAGCAGCAAACTAGCGGGGCCAGATACGCAGTATTTT. The genes are TRBV21-1 and TRBJ2-3; the table's D gene call, TRBD2, was not cross checked with the DNA. TRBV21-1 is designated a pseudogene. The length of the CDR3 is 14 residues.

This clone has just a few counts. The rearrangement uses TRBV6-6 and TRBJ2-3; D is possibly TRBD1 (6 bases). The length of the CDR3 is 14 residues. The V and J ends lost 6 bases and 0 bases respectively, with 10 bases between them. Per germline, CDR1 MNHNY and CDR2 SVGAGI (reference sequence). The CDR3 here is CASRGTPSTDTQYF. The DNA for the CDR3 is TGTGCCAGCAGGGGGACACCAAGCACAGATACGCAGTATTTT.

The rearrangement uses TRBV5-1 and TRBJ2-5; a possible D gene is TRBD2 (6 bases). V lost 0 bases, J lost 5 bases, and 26 bases lay in between. CDR1 and CDR2 (germline): SGHRS, YFSETQ. This CDR3 is built from 19 residues. CDR3 sequence reads: CASSLGSLLRGGDGETQYF. The CDR3 region has the DNA TGCGCCAGCAGCTTGGGGAGTCTCTTGCGGGGCGGCGATGGGGAGACCCAGTACTTC.

The rearrangement links TRBV6-5 to TRBJ2-3, with 11 bases matching TRBD2. CDR1 and CDR2 from the germline V gene are MNHEY and SVGAGI. The CDR3 loop spans 15 amino acids. Trimming removed 2 bases from V and 7 bases from J; junction bases left unmatched: 5. The CDR3 loop is CASSYGASGRNTQYF. CDR3 nucleotide sequence: TGTGCCAGCAGTTACGGGGCTAGCGGGAGGAATACGCAGTATTTT.

The rearrangement links TRBV5-7 to TRBJ1-2; TRBD1 matches 8 bases. TRBV5-7 falls under the ORF class, with uncertain function. V lost 4 bases and J lost 6; bases outside the gene matches: 11. CDR3 length: 15 amino acids. CDR3: CASSPNQGAGDGYTF. The CDR3 DNA reads TGTGCCAGCAGCCCAAATCAGGGGGCCGGTGATGGCTACACCTTC.

This clone is a singleton in its sample. The chain employs TRBV20-1 and TRBJ2-7; D might be TRBD1 (6 bases). CDR3 size: 11 residues. Germline V CDR1 and CDR2: DFQATT, SNEGSKA (reference sequence). V lost 2 bases and J lost 5, with 7 bases in between. The CDR3 DNA reads as TGCAGTGCTAGAACAGGGAACGAGCAGTACTTC. Its protein product is CSARTGNEQYF.

CDR3 DNA: TGTGCCAGCAGTGACTCGAGCCAGGGTAGCACAGATACGCAGTATTTT. It specifies CASSDSSQGSTDTQYF. The rearrangement joins TRBV6-4 to TRBJ2-3; D perhaps matches TRBD1 (5 bases). The germline V and J ends were trimmed by 0 bases and 0 bases, with 10 bases remaining between them. CDR1 and CDR2 from the germline V gene are MRHNA and SNTAGT. The CDR3 has 16 residues.

The chain uses TRBV7-8 and TRBJ2-7; the match to TRBD2 covers 10 bases. With V trimmed by 2 bases and J by 7 bases, 5 bases remained unmatched. This CDR3 has 14 amino acids. Germline assignment: CDR1 SGHVS and CDR2 FQNEAQ. The chain's CDR3 is CASSLLAGAWEQYF. In DNA, the CDR3 is TGTGCCAGCAGCTTACTAGCGGGAGCGTGGGAGCAGTACTTC. Using reference TRBV7-8 and TRBJ2-7 for the parts outside the CDR3, the full variable domain is GAGVSQSPRYKVAKRGQDVALRCDPISGHVSLFWYQQALGQGPEFLTYFQNEAQLDKSGLPSDRFFAERPEGSVSTLKIQRTQQEDSAVYLCASSLLAGAWEQYFGPGTRLTVT.

The rearrangement links TRBV3-1 (or the pseudogene TRBV3-2) to TRBJ2-1; 10 bases align to TRBD2. The CDR3 has 17 residues. The V gene's germline CDR1 is LGHDT and CDR2 YNNKEL (reference sequence). V lost 4 bases, J lost 7 bases, and 13 bases stayed unmatched. Here the CDR3 DNA reads TGTGCCAGCAGCCTACCGTCAGCGGGAGGGCCGCAGAATGAGCAGTTCTTC. Encoded protein: CASSLPSAGGPQNEQFF.

This sequence joins TRBV4-3 and TRBJ1-2; tentatively, D is TRBD1 (5 bases). Germline lookup yields CDR1 LGHNA and CDR2 YSLEER. The ends were cut back, 0 bases at V and 5 bases at J, with 16 bases in the middle. The CDR3 has 16 residues. In DNA form, the CDR3 reads TGCGCCAGCAGCCAAGATCGAGCGGGACGAGGATATGGCTACACCTTC. Its protein product is CASSQDRAGRGYGYTF.